The 21 T cell receptor beta chains reported below all come from one sample, sequenced in a study of OX40 agonist ivuxolimab in advanced cancers. The library was made by the immunoSEQ multiplex PCR assay. TCRdb limited this immuneACCESS table to in-frame rearrangements with V and J called. A share of clones is missing; checked studies link under half to unresolved V genes, and the rest is unexplained. In this sample the table shows 35,000 to 40,000 clones, over 75% of which occur a single time. The ten biggest clones cover around a quarter of the sample. The material sequenced was CD4+ or CD8+ T cells sorted from blood, taken in a trial of the OX40 agonist ivuxolimab. The receptors stem from an adult with an advanced solid tumor such as melanoma, head and neck, liver or kidney cancer.

This chain joins TRBV9 and TRBJ2-5, with 7 bases lining up with TRBD1. The length of the CDR3 is 15 residues. Germline lookup yields CDR1 SGDLS and CDR2 YYNGEE. Germline trimming cut 4 bases from V and 3 bases from J; bases unmatched to any gene: 9. The CDR3 nucleotides read TGTGCCAGCAGCACCCTAGGGACAGTAGAAGAGACCCAGTACTTC. It specifies CASSTLGTVEETQYF.

The chain carries TRBV5-1 and TRBJ1-2; tentatively, D is TRBD1 (5 bases). The germline CDR1 and CDR2 sequences are SGHRS and YFSETQ. There are 16 residues in the CDR3. V lost 10 bases to trimming and J lost 4 bases, with 26 bases between them. The CDR3 sequence is CAGFFGRGFVGYGYTF. The DNA for the CDR3 is TGCGCCGGGTTTTTCGGAAGGGGCTTCGTAGGCTATGGCTACACCTTC.

For this clone: This same CDR3 is encoded by further DNA sequences in the sample. The chain employs TRBV19 and TRBJ1-5; tentative D call: TRBD1 (5 bases). Germline V gene lookup returns CDR1 LNHDA and CDR2 SQIVND (reference sequence). This CDR3 region has 15 residues. With 7 bases removed from V and 0 bases from J, the gap between germline ends came to 13 bases. CDR3: CASNLGTYSNQPQHF. The CDR3 bases are TGTGCCAGTAACTTAGGGACTTATAGCAATCAGCCCCAGCATTTT.

This clone ranks as medium-sized (0.01 to 0.1%). The rearrangement links TRBV5-1 to TRBJ2-7; D is uncertain. CDR3 size: 15 residues. V was clipped by 1 base and J by 0 bases, with 11 bases between them. Germline lookup yields CDR1 SGHRS and CDR2 YFSETQ. The CDR3 DNA follows: TGCGCCAGCAGCTTGCTACAGCCAGGCTCCTACGAGCAGTACTTC. Its protein product is CASSLLQPGSYEQYF.

In its sample, this clone was seen a few times. V usage is TRBV20-1 and J usage is TRBJ2-1; no clear D gene. The CDR3 is made up of 11 amino acids. The V end was cut by 2 bases, the J end by 7 bases, with 6 bases between. From germline, CDR1 is DFQATT and CDR2 SNEGSKA (reference sequence). DNA for the CDR3: TGCAGTGCTAGATTGCAAAATGAGCAGTTCTTC. This sequence encodes CSARLQNEQFF.

This clone showed up just once. Written as DNA, the CDR3 is TGTGCCAGCAGCTTAGTGGGCAGGGGGTTATTAGAGACCCAGTACTTC. As protein: CASSLVGRGLLETQYF. The chain recombines TRBV7-2 with TRBJ2-5; TRBD1 aligns across 7 bases. The CDR3 runs to 16 residues. Germline V gene data show CDR1 as SGHTA and CDR2 as FQGNSA. The V segment lost 1 base and the J segment 4 bases; nucleotides outside the gene matches: 9.

V gene TRBV4-1 combines with J gene TRBJ2-1, with 7 positions matching TRBD1. The ends lost 3 bases at V and 7 bases at J; junction bases unmatched: 12. CDR1 and CDR2 (germline): MGHRA, YSYEKL. The CDR3 runs 16 residues. This CDR3 reads CASSHMVGQIRNEQFF. The CDR3 bases are TGCGCCAGCAGCCATATGGTGGGACAGATTCGTAATGAGCAGTTCTTC.

V and J are TRBV11-2 and TRBJ1-5, with 7 positions matching TRBD1. The length of the CDR3 is 14 residues. V dropped 5 bases and J dropped 7; count of bases not matched to a gene: 8. The germline V gene has CDR1 SGHAT and CDR2 FQNNGV. The CDR3 protein is CASSTQGKGQPQHF. The CDR3 coding sequence is TGTGCCAGCAGCACACAGGGGAAAGGCCAGCCCCAGCATTTT.

The chain couples TRBV30 to TRBJ1-1; possible D gene TRBD1, 5 bases. Trimming shortened V by 2 bases and J by 8 bases, and 15 bases separated the two germline ends. Germline values: CDR1 GTSNPN, CDR2 SVGIG (reference sequence). The CDR3 totals 13 residues. The CDR3 DNA follows: TGTGCCTGGAGTAGGAATCGGGGCACCGAAGCTTTCTTT. It encodes CAWSRNRGTEAFF.

This sequence joins TRBV19 and TRBJ2-1; D is uncertain. Germline values: CDR1 LNHDA, CDR2 SQIVND (reference sequence). The V end lost 4 bases, the J end lost 7 bases, and 8 bases lay between the germline ends. The CDR3 is made up of 12 amino acids. This CDR3 reads CASSNFGNEQFF. The CDR3 nucleotides read TGTGCCAGTAGTAATTTCGGAAATGAGCAGTTCTTC.

J is TRBJ1-1 and V is TRBV25-1; D unresolved. CDR1 and CDR2 (germline): MGHDK, SYGVNS. This CDR3 comprises 13 residues. V was clipped by 2 bases and J by 0 bases, with 4 bases between them. The CDR3: CASSEQLNTEAFF. CDR3 DNA: TGTGCCAGCAGTGAACAACTGAACACTGAAGCTTTCTTT.

The gene calls are TRBV15 and TRBJ2-7; 8 bases map to TRBD1. V was clipped by 10 bases and J by 1 base; unmatched bases: 6. CDR1 is LNHNV, CDR2 YYDKDF, per germline (reference sequence). This CDR3 contains 13 residues. The CDR3 loop is CAIGQGRSYEQYF. The CDR3 DNA follows: TGTGCCATTGGACAGGGTAGATCCTACGAGCAGTACTTC.

This chain links TRBV19 with TRBJ1-5; D possibly corresponds to TRBD1 (5 bases). The CDR3 loop spans 13 amino acids. V was trimmed by 3 bases and J by 4 bases, leaving 7 bases between them. From germline, CDR1 is LNHDA and CDR2 SQIVND (reference sequence). CDR3 residues: CASSIGGNQPQHF. DNA of the CDR3: TGTGCCAGTAGTATTGGGGGGAATCAGCCCCAGCATTTT.

This clone is medium-sized within its sample. This chain links TRBV7-8 with TRBJ2-7; possibly TRBD1 for D (5 bases). This CDR3 has 17 residues. Germline V lookup: CDR1 SGHVS, CDR2 FQNEAQ. The V end lost 1 base, the J end lost 3 bases, and 19 bases lay between the germline ends. CDR3 sequence: CASSLGGQGGPLYEQYV. In DNA, the CDR3 is TGTGCCAGCAGCTTAGGGGGCCAGGGTGGGCCCCTCTACGAGCAGTACGTC.

The gene calls are TRBV11-2 and TRBJ1-2; D remains ambiguous. Germline CDR1 SGHAT, CDR2 FQNNGV. Trimming took 5 bases from V and 6 from J, leaving 13 bases between them. CDR3 length: 13 amino acids. The CDR3 sequence: CASSPRTLDGYTF. The CDR3, as DNA: TGTGCCAGCAGCCCCCGGACGCTTGATGGCTACACCTTC.

The V call is TRBV6-5, the J call TRBJ2-3; D is undetermined. V lost 5 bases and J 3 bases, leaving 9 bases between the germline ends. The germline gives CDR1 MNHEY, CDR2 SVGAGI. The CDR3 is 13 residues long. Written as DNA, the CDR3 is TGTGCCAGCAGTGGGCTTGGGACAGATACGCAGTATTTT. It encodes CASSGLGTDTQYF.

V and J are TRBV18 and TRBJ1-1; no clear D gene. The ends were cut back, 3 bases at V and 1 base at J, with 0 bases in the middle. Germline V gene sequence: CDR1 KGHSH, CDR2 LQKENI. The CDR3 contains 11 residues. The CDR3 sequence: CASSPNTEAFF. In nucleotides, the CDR3 is TGTGCCAGCTCACCGAACACTGAAGCTTTCTTT.

The rearrangement joins TRBV6-5 to TRBJ2-2; 9 nucleotides align to TRBD1. Germline V lookup: CDR1 MNHEY, CDR2 SVGAGI. The CDR3 runs to 15 residues. The J segment lost 7 bases and the V segment lost 2 bases, leaving 5 bases of the junction unmatched. CDR3 loop: CASSYSRQGVGELFF. The CDR3 bases are TGTGCCAGCAGTTACAGCAGACAGGGGGTCGGGGAGCTGTTTTTT.

V is TRBV29-1 and J is TRBJ1-1; 7 bases are a match to TRBD1. Germline-derived CDR1 and CDR2 are SQVTM and ANQGSEA. The CDR3 totals 12 residues. V dropped 6 bases and J dropped 2; count of bases not matched to a gene: 3. This CDR3 reads CSVRQGNTEAFF. CDR3 sequence (DNA): TGCAGCGTCAGACAGGGAAACACTGAAGCTTTCTTT.

This clone was detected a few times. This chain joins TRBV5-1 and TRBJ1-4, with D tentatively TRBD1 (5 bases). V was shortened by 4 bases and J by 7 bases, with 11 bases between the two germline ends. The germline CDR1 and CDR2 sequences are SGHRS and YFSETQ. There are 13 residues in the CDR3. The CDR3 protein is CASSRQGGEKLFF. The CDR3 DNA reads TGCGCCAGCAGCCGGCAGGGCGGTGAAAAACTGTTTTTT.

The genes are TRBV4-2 and TRBJ2-7; TRBD1 or TRBD2 may be the D gene (5 bases each). The V end lost 0 bases, the J end lost 5 bases, and 11 bases lay between the germline ends. The germline V gene has CDR1 LGHNA and CDR2 YNFKEQ. The CDR3 runs 14 residues. In DNA form, the CDR3 reads TGTGCCAGCAGCCAAGATCCTGGGACCGACGAGCAGTACTTC. It codes for CASSQDPGTDEQYF.